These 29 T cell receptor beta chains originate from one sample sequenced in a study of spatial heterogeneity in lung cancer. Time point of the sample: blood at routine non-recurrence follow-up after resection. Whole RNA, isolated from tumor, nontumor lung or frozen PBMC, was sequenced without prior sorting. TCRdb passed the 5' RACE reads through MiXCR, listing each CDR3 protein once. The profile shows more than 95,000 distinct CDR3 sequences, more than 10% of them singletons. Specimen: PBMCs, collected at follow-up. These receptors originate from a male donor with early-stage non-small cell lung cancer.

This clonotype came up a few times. This CDR3 reads CATSDPRTSGDEQYF. The CDR3 bases are TGTGCCACCAGTGATCCCCGGACTAGCGGGGACGAGCAGTACTTC. The chain couples TRBV24-1 to TRBJ2-7; 12 bases are shared with TRBD2. The V gene end was trimmed by 3 bases and the J gene end by 5 bases; junction bases not matched to a gene: 4. Per the germline V gene, CDR1 is KGHDR and CDR2 is SFDVKD. CDR3 length: 15 residues.

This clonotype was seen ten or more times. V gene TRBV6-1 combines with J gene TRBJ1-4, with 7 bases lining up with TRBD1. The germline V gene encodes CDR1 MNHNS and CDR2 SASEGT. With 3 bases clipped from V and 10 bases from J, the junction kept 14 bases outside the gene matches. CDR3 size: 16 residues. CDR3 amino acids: CASSDPWRQGRGKLFF. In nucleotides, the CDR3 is TGTGCCAGCAGTGACCCTTGGCGACAGGGACGGGGAAAACTGTTTTTT.

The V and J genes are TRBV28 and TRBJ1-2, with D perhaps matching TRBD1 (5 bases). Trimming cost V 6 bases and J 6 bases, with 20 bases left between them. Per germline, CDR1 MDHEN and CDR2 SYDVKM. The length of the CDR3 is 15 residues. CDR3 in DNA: TGTGCCAGCAGCCTTGGAGGGACGCCGAAGGATGGCTACACCTTC. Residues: CASSLGGTPKDGYTF.

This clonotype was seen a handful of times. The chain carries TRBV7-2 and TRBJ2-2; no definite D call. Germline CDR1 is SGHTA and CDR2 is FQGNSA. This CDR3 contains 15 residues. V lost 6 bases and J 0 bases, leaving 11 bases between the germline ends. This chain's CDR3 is CASRRDHANTGELFF. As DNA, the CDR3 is TGTGCCAGCAGACGCGATCACGCGAACACCGGGGAGCTGTTTTTT.

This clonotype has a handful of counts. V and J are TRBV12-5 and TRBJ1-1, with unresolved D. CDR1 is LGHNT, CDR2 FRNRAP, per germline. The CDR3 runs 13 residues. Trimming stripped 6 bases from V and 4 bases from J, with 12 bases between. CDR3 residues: CASGKPGGTEAFF. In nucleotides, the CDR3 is TGTGCTAGTGGGAAACCGGGAGGCACTGAAGCTTTCTTT.

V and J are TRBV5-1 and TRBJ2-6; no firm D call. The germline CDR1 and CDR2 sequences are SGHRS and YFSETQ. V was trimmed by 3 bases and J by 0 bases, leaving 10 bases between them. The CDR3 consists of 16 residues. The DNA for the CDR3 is TGCGCCAGCAGCTCCACCTTGAGCTCTGGGGCCAACGTCCTGACTTTC. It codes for CASSSTLSSGANVLTF.

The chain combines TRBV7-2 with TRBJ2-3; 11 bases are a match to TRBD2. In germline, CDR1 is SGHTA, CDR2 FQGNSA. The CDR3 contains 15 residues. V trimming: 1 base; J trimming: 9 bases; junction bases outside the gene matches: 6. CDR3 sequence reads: CASSLVLTSGATQYF. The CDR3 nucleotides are TGTGCCAGCAGCTTAGTCTTGACTAGCGGGGCCACGCAGTATTTT.

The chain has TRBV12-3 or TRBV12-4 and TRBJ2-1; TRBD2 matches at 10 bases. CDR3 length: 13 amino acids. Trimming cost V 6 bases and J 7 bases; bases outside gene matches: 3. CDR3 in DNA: TGTGCCAGCAGAGCGGGGGGGCGGAATGAGCAGTTCTTC. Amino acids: CASRAGGRNEQFF.

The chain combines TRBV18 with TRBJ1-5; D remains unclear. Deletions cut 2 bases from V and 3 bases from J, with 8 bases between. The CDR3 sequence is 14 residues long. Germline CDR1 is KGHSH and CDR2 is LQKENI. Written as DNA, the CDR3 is TGTGCCAGCTCACCAGGACCGATCAATCAGCCCCAGCATTTT. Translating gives CASSPGPINQPQHF.

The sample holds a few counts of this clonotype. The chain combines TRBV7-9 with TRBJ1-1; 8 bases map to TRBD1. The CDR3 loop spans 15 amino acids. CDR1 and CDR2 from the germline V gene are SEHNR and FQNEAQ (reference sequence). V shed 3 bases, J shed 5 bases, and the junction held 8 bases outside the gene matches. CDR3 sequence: CASSFLYRGKTEAFF. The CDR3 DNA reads TGTGCCAGCAGCTTTCTGTACAGGGGGAAGACTGAAGCTTTCTTT.

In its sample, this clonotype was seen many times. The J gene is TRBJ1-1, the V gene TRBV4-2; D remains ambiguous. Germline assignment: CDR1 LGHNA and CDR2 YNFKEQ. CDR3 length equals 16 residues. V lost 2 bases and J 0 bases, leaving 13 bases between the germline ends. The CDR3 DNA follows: TGTGCCAGCAGCCAAAGCACTTTCGTCATGAACACTGAAGCTTTCTTT. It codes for CASSQSTFVMNTEAFF.

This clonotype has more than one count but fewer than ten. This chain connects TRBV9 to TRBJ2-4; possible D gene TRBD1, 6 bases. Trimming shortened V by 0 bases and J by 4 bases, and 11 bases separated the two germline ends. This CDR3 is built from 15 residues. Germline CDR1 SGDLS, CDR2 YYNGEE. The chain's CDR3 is CASSVGRGGKNIQYF. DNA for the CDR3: TGTGCCAGCAGCGTAGGGAGAGGGGGTAAAAACATTCAGTACTTC.

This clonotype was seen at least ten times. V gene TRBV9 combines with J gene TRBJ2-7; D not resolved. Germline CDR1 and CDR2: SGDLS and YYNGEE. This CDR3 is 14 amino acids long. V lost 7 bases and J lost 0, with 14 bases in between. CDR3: CASSRTDYSYEQYF. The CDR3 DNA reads TGTGCCAGCTCCCGGACCGATTACTCCTACGAGCAGTACTTC.

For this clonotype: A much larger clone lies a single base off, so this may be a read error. CDR3 region: CASSLNDYEQYF. The DNA for the CDR3 is TGTGCCAGCAGCCTCAATGACTACGAGCAGTACTTC. The rearrangement links TRBV11-2 to TRBJ2-7; D is uncertain. There are 12 residues in the CDR3. The V end was cut by 5 bases, the J end by 3 bases, with 8 bases between. Looked up from germline, CDR1 is SGHAT and CDR2 is FQNNGV.

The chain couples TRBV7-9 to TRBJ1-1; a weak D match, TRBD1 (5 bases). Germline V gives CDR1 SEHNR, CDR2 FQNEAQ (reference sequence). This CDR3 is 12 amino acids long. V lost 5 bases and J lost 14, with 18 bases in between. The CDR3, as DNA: TGTGCCAGCAGCGTCAGGGATTTAGCGAGGTTCTTT. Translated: CASSVRDLARFF.

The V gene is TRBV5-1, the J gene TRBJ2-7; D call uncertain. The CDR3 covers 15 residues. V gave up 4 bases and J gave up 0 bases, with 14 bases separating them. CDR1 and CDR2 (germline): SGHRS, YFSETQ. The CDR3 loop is CASSPQPSSSYEQYF. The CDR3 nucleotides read TGCGCCAGCAGCCCTCAGCCCTCTAGCTCCTACGAGCAGTACTTC.

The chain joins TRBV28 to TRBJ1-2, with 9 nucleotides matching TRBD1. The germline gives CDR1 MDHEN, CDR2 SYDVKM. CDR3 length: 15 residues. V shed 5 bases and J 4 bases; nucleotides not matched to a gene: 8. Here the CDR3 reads CASSLTGGEGYGYTF. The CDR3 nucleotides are TGTGCCAGCAGTCTGACAGGGGGAGAAGGCTATGGCTACACCTTC.

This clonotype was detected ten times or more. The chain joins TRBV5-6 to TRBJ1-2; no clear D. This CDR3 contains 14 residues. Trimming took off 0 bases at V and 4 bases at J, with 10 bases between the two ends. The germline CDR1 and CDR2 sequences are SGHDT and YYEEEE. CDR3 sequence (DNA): TGTGCCAGCAGCTTGGCCGCACTGAGCTATGGCTACACCTTC. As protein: CASSLAALSYGYTF.

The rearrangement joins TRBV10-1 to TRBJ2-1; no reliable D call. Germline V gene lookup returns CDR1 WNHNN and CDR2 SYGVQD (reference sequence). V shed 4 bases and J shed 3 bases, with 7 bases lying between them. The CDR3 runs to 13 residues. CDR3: CASSAQDYNEQFF. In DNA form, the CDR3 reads TGCGCCAGCAGTGCCCAGGACTACAATGAGCAGTTCTTC.

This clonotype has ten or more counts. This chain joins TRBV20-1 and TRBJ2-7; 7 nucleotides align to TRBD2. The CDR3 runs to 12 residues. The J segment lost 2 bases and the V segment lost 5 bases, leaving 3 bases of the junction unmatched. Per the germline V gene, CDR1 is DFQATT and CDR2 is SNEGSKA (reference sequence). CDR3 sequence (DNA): TGCAGTGCTGCCCGGGGGGCCTACGAGCAGTACTTC. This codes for CSAARGAYEQYF.

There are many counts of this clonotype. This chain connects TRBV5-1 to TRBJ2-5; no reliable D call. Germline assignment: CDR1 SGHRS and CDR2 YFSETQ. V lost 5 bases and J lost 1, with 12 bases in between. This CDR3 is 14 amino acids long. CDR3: CASRGIFTQETQYF. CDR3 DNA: TGCGCCAGCAGGGGAATCTTCACCCAAGAGACCCAGTACTTC.

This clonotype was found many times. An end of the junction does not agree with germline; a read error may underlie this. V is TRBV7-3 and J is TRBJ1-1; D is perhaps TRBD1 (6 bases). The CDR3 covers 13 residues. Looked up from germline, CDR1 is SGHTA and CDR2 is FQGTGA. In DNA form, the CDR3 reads TGTGCCAGCAGCTCCGAGCGGGACACGGAAGCTTTCTTT. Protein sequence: CASSSERDTEAFF.

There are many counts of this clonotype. The CDR3: CATSTEDGLLGGAYEQYF. Written as DNA, the CDR3 is TGTGCCACCAGCACCGAGGACGGCTTACTCGGGGGAGCCTACGAGCAGTACTTC. The chain employs TRBV15 and TRBJ2-7, with a tentative D call TRBD2 (6 bases). CDR1 is LNHNV and CDR2 is YYDKDF in the germline V gene (reference sequence). The CDR3 has 18 amino acids. With 4 bases removed from V and 2 bases from J, the gap between germline ends came to 24 bases.

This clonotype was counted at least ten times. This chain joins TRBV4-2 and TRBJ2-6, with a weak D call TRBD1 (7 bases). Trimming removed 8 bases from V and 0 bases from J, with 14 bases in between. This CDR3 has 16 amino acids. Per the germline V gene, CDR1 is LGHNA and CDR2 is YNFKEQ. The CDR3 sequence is CASAAGGNSGANVLTF. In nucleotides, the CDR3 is TGTGCCAGCGCTGCAGGGGGGAACTCTGGGGCCAACGTCCTGACTTTC.

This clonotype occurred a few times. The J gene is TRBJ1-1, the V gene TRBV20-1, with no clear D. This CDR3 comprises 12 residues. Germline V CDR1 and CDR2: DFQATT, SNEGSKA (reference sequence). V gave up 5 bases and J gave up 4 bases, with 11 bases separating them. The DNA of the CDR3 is TGCAGTGCTGGTGGGCGCGTCACTGAAGCTTTCTTT. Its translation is CSAGGRVTEAFF.

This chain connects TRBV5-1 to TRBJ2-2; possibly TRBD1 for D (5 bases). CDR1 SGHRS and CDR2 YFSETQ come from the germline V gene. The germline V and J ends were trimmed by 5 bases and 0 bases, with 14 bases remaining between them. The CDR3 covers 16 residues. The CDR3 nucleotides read TGCGCCAGCAGTAAACAGGACCGAACGAACACCGGGGAGCTGTTTTTT. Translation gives CASSKQDRTNTGELFF.

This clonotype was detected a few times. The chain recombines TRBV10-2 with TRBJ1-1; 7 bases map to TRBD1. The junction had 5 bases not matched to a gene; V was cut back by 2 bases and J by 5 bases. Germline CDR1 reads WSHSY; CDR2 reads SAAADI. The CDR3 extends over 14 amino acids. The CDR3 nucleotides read TGCGCCAGCAGTGAGCGACAGGGACGGACTGAAGCTTTCTTT. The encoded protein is CASSERQGRTEAFF.

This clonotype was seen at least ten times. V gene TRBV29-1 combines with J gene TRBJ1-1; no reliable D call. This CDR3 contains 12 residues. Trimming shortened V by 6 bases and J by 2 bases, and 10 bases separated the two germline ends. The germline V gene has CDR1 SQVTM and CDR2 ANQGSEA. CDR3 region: CSVSGPNTEAFF. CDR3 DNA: TGCAGCGTGAGCGGGCCTAACACTGAAGCTTTCTTT.

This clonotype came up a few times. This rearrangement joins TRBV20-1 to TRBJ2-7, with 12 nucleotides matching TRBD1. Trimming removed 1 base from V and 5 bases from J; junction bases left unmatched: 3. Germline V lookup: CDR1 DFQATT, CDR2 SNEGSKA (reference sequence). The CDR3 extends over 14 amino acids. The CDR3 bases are TGCAGTGCTAGAGCGGGACAGGGGGCGAACGAGCAGTACTTC. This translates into CSARAGQGANEQYF.